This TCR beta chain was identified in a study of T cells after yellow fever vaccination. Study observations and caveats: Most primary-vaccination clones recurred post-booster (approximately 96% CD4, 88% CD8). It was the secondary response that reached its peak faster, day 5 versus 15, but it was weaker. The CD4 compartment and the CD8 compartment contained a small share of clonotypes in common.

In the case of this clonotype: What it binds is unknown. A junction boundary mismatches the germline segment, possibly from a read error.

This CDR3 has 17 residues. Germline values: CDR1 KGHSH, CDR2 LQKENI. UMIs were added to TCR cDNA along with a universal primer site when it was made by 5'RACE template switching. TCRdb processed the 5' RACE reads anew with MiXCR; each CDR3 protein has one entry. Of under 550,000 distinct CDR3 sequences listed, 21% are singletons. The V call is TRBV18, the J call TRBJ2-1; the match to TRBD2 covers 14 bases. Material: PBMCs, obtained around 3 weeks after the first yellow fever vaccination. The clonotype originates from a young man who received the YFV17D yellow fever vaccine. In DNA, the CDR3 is TGTGCCTGCTCAAAGACTAGCGGGGGGGCCGGAGGCAATGAGCAGTTCTTC. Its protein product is CACSKTSGGAGGNEQFF. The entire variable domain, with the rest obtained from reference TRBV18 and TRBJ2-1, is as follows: NAGVMQNPRHLVRRRGQEARLRCSPMKGHSHVYWYRQLPEEGLKFMVYLQKENIIDESGMPKERFSAEFPKEGPSILRIQQVVRGDSAAYFCACSKTSGGAGGNEQFFGPGTRLTVL.